The 18 T cell receptor beta chains listed next were all sequenced from one sample in a study of chronic HIV infection and antiretroviral therapy. TCRdb re-called the 5' RACE reads with MiXCR, one entry per CDR3 protein. The sample contains 40,000 to 50,000 distinct CDR3 sequences, about 19% of which appear only once. Sequencing was carried out using peripheral blood. The source is an adult who had HIV and had not received antiretroviral therapy, or was an uninfected healthy control (not recorded which).

This sequence joins TRBV4-1 and TRBJ2-3; D uncertain. Trimming took 2 bases from V and 5 from J, leaving 2 bases between them. The CDR3 totals 11 residues. Germline V gene lookup returns CDR1 MGHRA and CDR2 YSYEKL. Written as DNA, the CDR3 is TGCGCCAGCAGCCAACGAGATACGCAGTATTTT. Protein product: CASSQRDTQYF.

This clonotype was seen only a few times. The V gene is TRBV28, the J gene TRBJ2-5; D uncertain. CDR3 length equals 14 residues. The V end was cut by 5 bases, the J end by 3 bases, with 13 bases between. Per the germline V gene, CDR1 is MDHEN and CDR2 is SYDVKM. Here the CDR3 reads CASSALVRKETQYF. The CDR3 DNA sequence: TGTGCCAGCAGTGCCCTCGTAAGAAAAGAGACCCAGTACTTC.

This clonotype was found a few times. The chain links TRBV6-5 to TRBJ2-7; 7 bases are a match to TRBD1. J gave up 5 bases and V 2 bases, and 6 bases lay outside the gene matches. Germline V gives CDR1 MNHEY, CDR2 SVGAGI. The CDR3 sequence is 14 residues long. The chain's CDR3 is CASSYGDRRNEQYF. CDR3 nucleotides: TGTGCCAGCAGTTACGGGGACAGAAGGAACGAGCAGTACTTC.

The chain recombines TRBV28 with TRBJ2-3, with 7 bases that match TRBD1. CDR3 size: 14 residues. V trimming: 6 bases; J trimming: 5 bases; junction bases outside the gene matches: 8. Germline V lookup: CDR1 MDHEN, CDR2 SYDVKM. CDR3 DNA: TGTGCCAGCAGGCGACTTTACAGGGGAGATACGCAGTATTTT. The encoded protein is CASRRLYRGDTQYF. The full variable domain, completed using reference TRBV28 and TRBJ2-3, is DVKVTQSSRYLVKRTGEKVFLECVQDMDHENMFWYRQDPGLGLRLIYFSYDVKMKEKGDIPEGYSVSREKKERFSLILESASTNQTSMYLCASRRLYRGDTQYFGPGTRLTVL.

This clonotype was seen more than once but under ten times. The gene calls are TRBV5-1 and TRBJ2-3; no clear D. The CDR3 is made up of 16 amino acids. Between the trimmed V and J ends, which lost 0 bases and 7 bases, there was a span of 18 bases. Germline V gene lookup returns CDR1 SGHRS and CDR2 YFSETQ. The CDR3 nucleotides read TGCGCCAGCAGCTTGGAGCAGAGACTCGCCGATTATACGCAGTATTTT. As protein: CASSLEQRLADYTQYF.

The rearrangement uses TRBV29-1 and TRBJ1-1; D perhaps matches TRBD1 (6 bases). Germline V gives CDR1 SQVTM, CDR2 ANQGSEA. V was clipped by 4 bases and J by 2 bases, with 11 bases between them. This CDR3 has 13 residues. The CDR3 loop is CSVGVRGNTEAFF. DNA for the CDR3: TGCAGCGTTGGAGTCAGGGGAAACACTGAAGCTTTCTTT.

V usage is TRBV29-1 and J usage is TRBJ2-7; 10 bases align to TRBD2. V was pared by 6 bases and J by 5 bases, with 10 bases of the junction left unmatched. This CDR3 has 14 amino acids. Germline CDR1 and CDR2: SQVTM and ANQGSEA. The CDR3 region is CSVRTLAGHNEQYF. The CDR3 nucleotides are TGCAGCGTGAGGACACTAGCGGGACACAACGAGCAGTACTTC.

This clonotype was found many times. The chain carries TRBV5-4 and TRBJ2-3; TRBD2 might be the D (6 bases). Germline values: CDR1 SGHNT, CDR2 YYREEE (reference sequence). Trimming pared 4 bases from V and 0 bases from J, leaving 15 bases between. The CDR3 runs to 16 residues. The CDR3 here is CASSPTGTLSTDTQYF. CDR3 sequence (DNA): TGTGCCAGCAGCCCCACCGGGACTTTAAGCACAGATACGCAGTATTTT.

The rearrangement uses TRBV9 and TRBJ1-1, with D tentatively TRBD1 (5 bases). Germline CDR1 and CDR2: SGDLS and YYNGEE. The CDR3 runs 16 residues. Between the trimmed V and J ends, which lost 0 bases and 2 bases, there was a span of 14 bases. CDR3 sequence reads: CASSVGGTHPNTEAFF. In DNA, the CDR3 is TGTGCCAGCAGCGTAGGGGGCACTCATCCCAACACTGAAGCTTTCTTT.

The chain employs TRBV18 and TRBJ2-7, with 9 bases fitting TRBD1. Per the germline V gene, CDR1 is KGHSH and CDR2 is LQKENI. With 3 bases clipped from V and 1 base from J, the junction kept 1 base outside the gene matches. The CDR3 has 14 residues. CDR3 coding DNA: TGTGCCAGCTCACCTGGGACAGGGTCCTACGAGCAGTACTTC. It translates to CASSPGTGSYEQYF.

V gene TRBV5-1 combines with J gene TRBJ2-7; the D gene is possibly TRBD2 (5 bases). V shed 0 bases and J shed 0 bases, with 13 bases lying between them. This CDR3 region has 16 residues. Germline V gene lookup returns CDR1 SGHRS and CDR2 YFSETQ. This chain's CDR3 is CASSLGSASSSYEQYF. In DNA, the CDR3 is TGCGCCAGCAGCTTGGGGTCCGCTAGCAGCTCCTACGAGCAGTACTTC.

This clonotype has a handful of counts. The rearrangement links TRBV7-2 to TRBJ2-3; D might be TRBD2 (5 bases). V was trimmed by 1 base and J by 0 bases, leaving 11 bases between them. This CDR3 region has 16 residues. CDR1 is SGHTA, CDR2 FQGNSA, per germline. CDR3 in DNA: TGTGCCAGCAGCTTAGAGCGCGGGTGGAGCACAGATACGCAGTATTTT. Translation gives CASSLERGWSTDTQYF.

The CDR3 loop is CASSTNPGQGGGGFF. DNA of the CDR3: TGTGCCAGCAGCACCAACCCGGGACAGGGAGGAGGTGGGTTCTTC. V and J are TRBV11-2 and TRBJ2-1, with TRBD1 matching 9 bases. V shed 5 bases and J 15 bases; nucleotides not matched to a gene: 17. The germline V gene encodes CDR1 SGHAT and CDR2 FQNNGV. The CDR3 has 15 amino acids.

V gene TRBV7-2 combines with J gene TRBJ2-3; the D is unclear. The CDR3 spans 16 residues. Germline CDR1 reads SGHTA; CDR2 reads FQGNSA. With 1 base removed from V and 2 bases from J, the gap between germline ends came to 13 bases. CDR3 in amino acids: CASSLVGWRPTDTQYF. Here the CDR3 DNA reads TGTGCCAGCAGCTTAGTCGGCTGGCGACCCACAGATACGCAGTATTTT.

This clonotype turned up a few times. V usage is TRBV7-2 and J usage is TRBJ2-7, with D perhaps TRBD2 (7 bases). V was pared by 1 base and J by 0 bases, with 28 bases between. The CDR3 contains 21 residues. Germline CDR1 reads SGHTA; CDR2 reads FQGNSA. The DNA for the CDR3 is TGTGCCAGCAGCTTAGAGGGGGGGACAAATGCCCAATACCGCAACTCCTACGAGCAGTACTTC. The encoded protein is CASSLEGGTNAQYRNSYEQYF. The full variable domain, rest sourced from reference TRBV7-2 and TRBJ2-7, is GAGVSQSPSNKVTEKGKDVELRCDPISGHTALYWYRQSLGQGLEFLIYFQGNSAPDKSGLPSDRFSAERTGGSVSTLTIQRTQQEDSAVYLCASSLEGGTNAQYRNSYEQYFGPGTRLTVT.

The chain has TRBV28 and TRBJ2-7, with D possibly being TRBD1 (5 bases). Germline loops: CDR1 MDHEN, CDR2 SYDVKM. Deletions cut 8 bases from V and 6 bases from J, with 23 bases between. CDR3 length equals 15 residues. The CDR3 protein is CASLNVKQGLSEQYF. The CDR3 DNA sequence: TGTGCCAGCTTAAACGTCAAGCAGGGTTTGAGCGAGCAGTACTTC.

This clonotype appeared a few times. The chain couples TRBV20-1 to TRBJ1-6, with a tentative D call TRBD1 (5 bases). This CDR3 region has 12 residues. The germline V gene encodes CDR1 DFQATT and CDR2 SNEGSKA (reference sequence). V was clipped by 5 bases and J by 8 bases, with 10 bases between them. The CDR3 DNA sequence: TGCAGTGCTGGGACGGATTATTCACCCCTCCACTTT. It specifies CSAGTDYSPLHF.

This clonotype was seen only a few times. This chain joins TRBV4-1 and TRBJ1-5, with D maybe TRBD1 (5 bases). V lost 4 bases to trimming and J lost 0 bases, with 16 bases between them. This CDR3 has 17 amino acids. In germline, CDR1 is MGHRA, CDR2 YSYEKL. CDR3 DNA sequence: TGCGCCAGCAGCCTGGAACCGGGGACTGATAGCAATCAGCCCCAGCATTTT. Translation: CASSLEPGTDSNQPQHF.